A selection of T cell receptor beta chains follows, all from one sample in a study of blood T cell repertoires in COVID-19. Data came from immunoSEQ multiplex PCR; TCRdb stores just in-frame clones and leaves some out. The table includes about 140,000 clones, around 82% detected once. Material: peripheral blood. All receptors come from a woman in her fifties or sixties with acute or convalescent COVID-19. The CDR3 runs from the conserved cysteine through the conserved F or W. A D gene is named only where the DNA matches it firmly. Not all rows give a size; the values are once, few, many and, for expanded clones, a class.

>13|NA|NA|TRBV5-4|TRBJ2-7
TGTGCCAGCAGCTTGTTCGGGGGCTACGAGCAGTACTTC
CASSLFGGYEQYF
>17|NA|NA|TRBV25-1|TRBJ1-1
TGTGCCAGCAGTGAACCCCCGGGGAGAGGGAGGAACACTGAAGCTTTCTTT
CASSEPPGRGRNTEAFF
>12|NA|TRBD1|TRBV6-5|TRBJ2-7
TGTGCCACTAAGACAGGGTCCTACGAGCAGTACTTC
CATKTGSYEQYF
>15|NA|NA|TRBV6-1|TRBJ1-3
TGTGCCAGCAGTGAGTCCAGGCTGTCTGGAAACACCATATATTTT
CASSESRLSGNTIYF
>14|NA|NA|TRBV28|TRBJ2-3
TGTGCCAGCAGTCTAGGCGTAGACACAGATACGCAGTATTTT
CASSLGVDTDTQYF
>15|NA|TRBD2|TRBV6-5|TRBJ2-1
TGTGCCAGCAGTCAAAACCTAGCGGGCCAAGGGGAGCAGTTCTTC
CASSQNLAGQGEQFF
>13|NA|TRBD1|TRBV6-1|TRBJ1-2
TGTGCCAGCAGTACGGACAGGGGGCTTGGCTACACCTTC
CASSTDRGLGYTF
>15|once|TRBD1|TRBV2|TRBJ1-6
TGTGCCAGCACCGGACAGGGGGCTTATAATTCACCCCTCCACTTT
CASTGQGAYNSPLHF
>15|NA|TRBD2|TRBV7-9|TRBJ2-1
TGTGCCAGCAGCGCCACGACTAGCGGCCGCCCTGAGCAGTTCTTC
CASSATTSGRPEQFF
>14|NA|NA|TRBV15|TRBJ1-1
TGTGCCACCAGCAGACTACCGACAGGTCGAGAAGCTTTCTTT
CATSRLPTGREAFF
>13|NA|NA|TRBV6-5|TRBJ1-2
TGTGCCAGCAGTTCACAGGGATTCAATGGCTACACCTTC
CASSSQGFNGYTF
>14|NA|NA|TRBV5-1|TRBJ1-1
TGCGCCAGCAGCTTGGCCGGTCAGGACACTGAAGCTTTCTTT
CASSLAGQDTEAFF
>15|NA|NA|TRBV3-1/TRBV3-2|TRBJ1-1
TGTGCCAGCAGCCAAGCACAGGGCGTTGGGACTGAAGCTTTCTTT
CASSQAQGVGTEAFF
>15|NA|TRBD1|TRBV11-2|TRBJ2-1
TGTGCCAGCAGCTTAAGGGGACAGGGGACGGATGAGCAGTTCTTC
CASSLRGQGTDEQFF
>14|NA|TRBD2|TRBV29-1|TRBJ2-2
TGCAGCGGGCGAGCGGGAGCGAGCACCGGGGAGCTGTTTTTT
CSGRAGASTGELFF
>15|NA|NA|TRBV7-6|TRBJ1-4
TGTGCCAGCAGCTTAGGTCCGAGTGGTCGTGAAAAACTGTTTTTT
CASSLGPSGREKLFF
>16|few|NA|TRBV27|TRBJ1-6
TGTGCCAGCAGTGTTTCAGGTCGCTCCTATAATTCACCCCTCCACTTT
CASSVSGRSYNSPLHF
>17|NA|NA|TRBV9|TRBJ2-2
TGTGCCAGCAGCGCCTCAAATTGGCGGTCGGGCACCGGGGAGCTGTTTTTT
CASSASNWRSGTGELFF
>20|NA|TRBD2|TRBV18|TRBJ2-3
TGTGCCAGCTCACCAATAGAGACTAGCGGGAGGCTTGGTGGTACAGATACGCAGTATTTT
CASSPIETSGRLGGTDTQYF
>19|NA|TRBD1|TRBV6-1|TRBJ1-3
TGTGCCAGCAGTGAAGTGGGGACAGGGGGCGCAGGATCTGGAAACACCATATATTTT
CASSEVGTGGAGSGNTIYF
>12|NA|NA|TRBV19|TRBJ2-2
TGTGCCAGTAGTAACAGGGCCGGGGAGCTGTTTTTT
CASSNRAGELFF
>13|NA|TRBD2|TRBV24-1|TRBJ2-7
TGTGCCACCAGTGATGGGAGACTAGCGGCCCAGTACTTC
CATSDGRLAAQYF
>16|NA|NA|TRBV5-1|TRBJ2-1
TGCGCCAGCAGCTTGGCCTTAGCTAGCCTTGGGAATGAGCAGTTCTTC
CASSLALASLGNEQFF
>13|NA|NA|TRBV30|TRBJ2-7
TGTGCCTGGAGTGTATCGGCAGGCTACGAGCAGTACTTC
CAWSVSAGYEQYF